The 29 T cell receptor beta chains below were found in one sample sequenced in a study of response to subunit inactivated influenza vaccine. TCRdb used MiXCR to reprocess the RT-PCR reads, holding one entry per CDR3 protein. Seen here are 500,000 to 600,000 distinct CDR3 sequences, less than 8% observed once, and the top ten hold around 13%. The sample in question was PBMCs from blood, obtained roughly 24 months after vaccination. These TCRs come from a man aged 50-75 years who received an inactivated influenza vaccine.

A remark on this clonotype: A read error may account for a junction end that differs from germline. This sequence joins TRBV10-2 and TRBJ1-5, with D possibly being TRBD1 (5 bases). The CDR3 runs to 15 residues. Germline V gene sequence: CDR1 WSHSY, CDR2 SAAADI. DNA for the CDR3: TGCGCCAGCAGTGACAGGGCAGACTCCAATCAGCCCCAGGATTTT. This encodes CASSDRADSNQPQDF.

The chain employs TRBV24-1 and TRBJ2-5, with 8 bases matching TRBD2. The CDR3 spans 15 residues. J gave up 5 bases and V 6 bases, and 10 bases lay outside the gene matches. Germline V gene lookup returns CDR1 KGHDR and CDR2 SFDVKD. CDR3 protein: CATSSGTRQLETQYF. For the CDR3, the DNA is TGTGCCACCAGTAGCGGGACTAGGCAATTGGAGACCCAGTACTTC.

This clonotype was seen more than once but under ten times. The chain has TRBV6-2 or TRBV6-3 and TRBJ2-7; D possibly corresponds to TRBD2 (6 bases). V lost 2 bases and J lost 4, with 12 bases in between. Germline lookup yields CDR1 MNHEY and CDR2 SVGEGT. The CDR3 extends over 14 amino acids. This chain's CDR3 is CASSYPGTLYEQYF. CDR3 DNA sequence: TGTGCCAGCAGTTACCCAGGGACTCTATACGAGCAGTACTTC.

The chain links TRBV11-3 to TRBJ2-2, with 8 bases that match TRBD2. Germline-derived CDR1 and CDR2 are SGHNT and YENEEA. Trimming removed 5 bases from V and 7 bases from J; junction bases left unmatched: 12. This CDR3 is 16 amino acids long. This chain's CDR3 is CASSPGRLAGIGELFF. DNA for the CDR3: TGTGCCAGCAGCCCGGGGAGGCTAGCGGGTATCGGGGAGCTGTTTTTT.

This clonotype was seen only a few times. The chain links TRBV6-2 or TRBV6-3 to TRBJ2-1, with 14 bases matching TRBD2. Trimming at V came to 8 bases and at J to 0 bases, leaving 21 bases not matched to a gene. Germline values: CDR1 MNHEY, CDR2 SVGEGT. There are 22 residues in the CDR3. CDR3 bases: TGTGCCAGCCATCCTCTGGACGTTGGACTAGCGGGAGGCCCCAGCTCCTACAATGAGCAGTTCTTC. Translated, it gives CASHPLDVGLAGGPSSYNEQFF.

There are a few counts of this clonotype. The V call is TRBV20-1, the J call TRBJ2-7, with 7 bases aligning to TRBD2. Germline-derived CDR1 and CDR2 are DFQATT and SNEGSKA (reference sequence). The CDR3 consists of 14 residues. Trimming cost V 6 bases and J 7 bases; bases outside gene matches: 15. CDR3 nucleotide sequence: TGCAGTGCACAGAAGACCGCGGGGGTTGGGGAGCAGTACTTC. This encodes CSAQKTAGVGEQYF.

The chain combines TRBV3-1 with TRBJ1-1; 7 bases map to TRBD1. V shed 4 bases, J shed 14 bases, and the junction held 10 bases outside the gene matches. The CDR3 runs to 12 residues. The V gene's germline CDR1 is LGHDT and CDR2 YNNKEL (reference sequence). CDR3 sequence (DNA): TGTGCCAGCAGCCTTACCGAGAAGGACAGGTTCTTT. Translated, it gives CASSLTEKDRFF.

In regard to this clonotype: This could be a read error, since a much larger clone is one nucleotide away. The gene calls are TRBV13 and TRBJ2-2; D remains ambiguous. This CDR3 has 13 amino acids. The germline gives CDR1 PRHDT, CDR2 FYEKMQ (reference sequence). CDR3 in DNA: TGTGCAGGCAGGTTGGCTTACAACGGGGAGCTGTTTTTT. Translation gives CAGRLAYNGELFF.

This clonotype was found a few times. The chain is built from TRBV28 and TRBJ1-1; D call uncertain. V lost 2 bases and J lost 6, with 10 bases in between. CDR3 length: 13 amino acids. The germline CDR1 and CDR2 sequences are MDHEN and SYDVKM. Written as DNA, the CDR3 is TGTGCCAGCAGTTTAGAGGTGGGTCCTGAAGCTTTCTTT. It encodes CASSLEVGPEAFF.

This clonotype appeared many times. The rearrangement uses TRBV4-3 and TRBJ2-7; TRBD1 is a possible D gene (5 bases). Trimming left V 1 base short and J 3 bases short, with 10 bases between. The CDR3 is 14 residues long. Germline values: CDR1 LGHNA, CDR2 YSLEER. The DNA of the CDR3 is TGCGCCAGCAGCCAAGGGCATAGGGGCTACGAGCAGTACTTC. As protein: CASSQGHRGYEQYF.

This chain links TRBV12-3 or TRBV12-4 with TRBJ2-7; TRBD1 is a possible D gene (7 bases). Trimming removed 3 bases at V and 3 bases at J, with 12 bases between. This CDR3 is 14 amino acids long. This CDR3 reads CASSFTGDFYEQYF. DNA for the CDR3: TGTGCCAGCAGTTTTACAGGGGACTTCTACGAGCAGTACTTC.

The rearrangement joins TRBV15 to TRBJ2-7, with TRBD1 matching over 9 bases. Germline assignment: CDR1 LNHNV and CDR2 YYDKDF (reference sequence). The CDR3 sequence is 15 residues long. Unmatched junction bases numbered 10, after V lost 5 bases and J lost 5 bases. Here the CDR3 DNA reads TGTGCCACCAGCGGCCGGGACAGGGTCGTTCACGAGCAGTACTTC. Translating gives CATSGRDRVVHEQYF.

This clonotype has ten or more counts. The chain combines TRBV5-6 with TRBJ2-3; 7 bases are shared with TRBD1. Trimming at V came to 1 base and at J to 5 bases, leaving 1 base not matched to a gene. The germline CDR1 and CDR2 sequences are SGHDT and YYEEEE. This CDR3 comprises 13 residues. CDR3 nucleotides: TGTGCCAGCAGCTTGACAGGGGTAGATACGCAGTATTTT. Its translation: CASSLTGVDTQYF.

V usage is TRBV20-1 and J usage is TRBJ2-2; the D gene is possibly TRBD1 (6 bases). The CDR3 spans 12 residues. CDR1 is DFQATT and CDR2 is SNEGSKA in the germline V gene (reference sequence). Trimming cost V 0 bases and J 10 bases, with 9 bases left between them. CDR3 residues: CSARDGGVELFF. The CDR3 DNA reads TGCAGTGCTAGAGATGGGGGCGTGGAGCTGTTTTTT.

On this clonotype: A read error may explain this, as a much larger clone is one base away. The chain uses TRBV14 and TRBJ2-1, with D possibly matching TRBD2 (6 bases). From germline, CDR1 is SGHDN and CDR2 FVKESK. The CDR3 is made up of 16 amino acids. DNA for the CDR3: TGTGCCAGCAGGCAAGTGGTGACGCGGGGTTATAATGAGCAGTTCTTC. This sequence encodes CASRQVVTRGYNEQFF. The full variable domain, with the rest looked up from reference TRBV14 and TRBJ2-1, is EAGVTQFPSHSVIEKGQTVTLRCDPISGHDNLYWYRRVMGKEIKFLLHFVKESKQDESGMPNNRFLAERTGGTYSTLKVQPAELEDSGVYFCASRQVVTRGYNEQFFGPGTRLTVL.

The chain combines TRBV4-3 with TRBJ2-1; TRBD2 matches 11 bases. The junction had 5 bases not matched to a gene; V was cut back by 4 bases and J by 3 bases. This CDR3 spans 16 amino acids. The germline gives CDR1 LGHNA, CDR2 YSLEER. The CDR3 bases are TGCGCCAGCAGCCCCATAGCGGGAGGGAACTACAATGAGCAGTTCTTC. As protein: CASSPIAGGNYNEQFF.

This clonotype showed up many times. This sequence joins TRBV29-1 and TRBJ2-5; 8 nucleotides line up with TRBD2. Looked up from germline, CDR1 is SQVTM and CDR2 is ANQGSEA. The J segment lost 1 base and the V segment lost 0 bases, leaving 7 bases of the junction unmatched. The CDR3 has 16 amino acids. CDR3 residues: CSVEDQRETLQETQYF. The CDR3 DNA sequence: TGCAGCGTTGAAGATCAGCGGGAGACCCTCCAAGAGACCCAGTACTTC. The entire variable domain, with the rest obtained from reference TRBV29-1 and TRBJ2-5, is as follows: SAVISQKPSRDICQRGTSLTIQCQVDSQVTMMFWYRQQPGQSLTLIATANQGSEATYESGFVIDKFPISRPNLTFSTLTVSNMSPEDSSIYLCSVEDQRETLQETQYFGPGTRLLVL.

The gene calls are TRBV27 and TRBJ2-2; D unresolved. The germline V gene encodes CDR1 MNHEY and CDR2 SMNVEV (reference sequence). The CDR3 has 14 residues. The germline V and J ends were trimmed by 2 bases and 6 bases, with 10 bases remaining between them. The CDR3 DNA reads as TGTGCCAGCAGTTTAACGAAGATTCCCGGGGAGCTGTTTTTT. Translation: CASSLTKIPGELFF.

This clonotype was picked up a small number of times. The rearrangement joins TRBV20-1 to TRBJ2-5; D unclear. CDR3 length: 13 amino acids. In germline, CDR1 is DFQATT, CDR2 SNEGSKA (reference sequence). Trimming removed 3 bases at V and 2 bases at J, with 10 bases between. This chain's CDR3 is CSASSSSQETQYF. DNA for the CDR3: TGCAGTGCTAGTTCGAGTAGTCAAGAGACCCAGTACTTC.

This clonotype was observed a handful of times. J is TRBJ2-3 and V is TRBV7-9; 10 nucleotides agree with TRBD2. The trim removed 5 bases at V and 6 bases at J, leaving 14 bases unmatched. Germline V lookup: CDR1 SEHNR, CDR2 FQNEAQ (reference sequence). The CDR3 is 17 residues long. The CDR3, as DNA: TGTGCCAGCAGCCAAATAACTAGCGGGGCCGGGGCTGATACGCAGTATTTT. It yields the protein CASSQITSGAGADTQYF. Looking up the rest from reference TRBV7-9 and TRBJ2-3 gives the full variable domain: DTGVSQNPRHKITKRGQNVTFRCDPISEHNRLYWYRQTLGQGPEFLTYFQNEAQLEKSRLLSDRFSAERPKGSFSTLEIQRTEQGDSAMYLCASSQITSGAGADTQYFGPGTRLTVL.

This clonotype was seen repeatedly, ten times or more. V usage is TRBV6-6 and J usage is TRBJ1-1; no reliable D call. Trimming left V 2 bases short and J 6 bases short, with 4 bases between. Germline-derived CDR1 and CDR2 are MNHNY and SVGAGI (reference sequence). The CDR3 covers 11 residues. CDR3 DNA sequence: TGTGCCAGCAGTTACGGGGCTGAAGCTTTCTTT. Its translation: CASSYGAEAFF.

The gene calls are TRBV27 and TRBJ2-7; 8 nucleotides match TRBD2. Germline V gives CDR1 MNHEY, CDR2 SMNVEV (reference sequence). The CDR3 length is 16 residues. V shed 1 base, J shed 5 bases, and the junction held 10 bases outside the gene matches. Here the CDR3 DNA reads TGTGCCAGCAGTTTATTGGCTGCGGGAGGAGTCCACGAGCAGTACTTC. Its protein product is CASSLLAAGGVHEQYF.

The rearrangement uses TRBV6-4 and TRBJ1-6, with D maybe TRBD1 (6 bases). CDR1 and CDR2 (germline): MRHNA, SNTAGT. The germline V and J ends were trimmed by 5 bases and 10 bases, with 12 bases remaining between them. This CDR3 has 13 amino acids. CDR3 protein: CASSLDSRSPLHF. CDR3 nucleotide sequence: TGTGCCAGCAGTTTGGACAGTAGATCACCCCTCCACTTT.

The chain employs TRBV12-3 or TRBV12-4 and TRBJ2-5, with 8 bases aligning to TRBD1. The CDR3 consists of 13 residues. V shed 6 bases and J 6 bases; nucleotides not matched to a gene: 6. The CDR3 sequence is CASSLRGQQTQYF. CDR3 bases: TGTGCCAGCAGCCTCAGGGGGCAGCAGACCCAGTACTTC.

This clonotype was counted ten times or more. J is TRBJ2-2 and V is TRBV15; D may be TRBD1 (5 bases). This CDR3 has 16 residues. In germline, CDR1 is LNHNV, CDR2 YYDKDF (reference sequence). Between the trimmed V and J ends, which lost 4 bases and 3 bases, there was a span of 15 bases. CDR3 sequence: CATSNRAGLDTGELFF. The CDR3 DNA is TGTGCCACCAGCAATAGGGCAGGGTTGGACACCGGGGAGCTGTTTTTT.

CDR3 DNA: TGTGCCAGCAGCTTATACGTCCGGGAGCCGTCGTGGGAAGCTTTCTTT. Its protein is CASSLYVREPSWEAFF. The chain recombines TRBV7-2 with TRBJ1-1; D not resolved. Trimming cost V 2 bases and J 8 bases, with 21 bases left between them. Germline assignment: CDR1 SGHTA and CDR2 FQGNSA. CDR3 length equals 16 residues.

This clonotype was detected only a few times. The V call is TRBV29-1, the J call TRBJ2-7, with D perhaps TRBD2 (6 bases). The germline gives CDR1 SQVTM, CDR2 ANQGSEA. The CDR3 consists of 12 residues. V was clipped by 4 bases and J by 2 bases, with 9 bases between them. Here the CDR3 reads CSVGAGPYEQYF. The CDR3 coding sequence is TGCAGCGTTGGGGCGGGACCCTACGAGCAGTACTTC.

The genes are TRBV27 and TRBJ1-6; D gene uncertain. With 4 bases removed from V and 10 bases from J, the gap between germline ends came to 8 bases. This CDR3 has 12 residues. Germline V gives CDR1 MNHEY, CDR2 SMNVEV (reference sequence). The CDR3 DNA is TGTGCCAGCAGTTCGATCAGATCACCCCTCCACTTT. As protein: CASSSIRSPLHF.

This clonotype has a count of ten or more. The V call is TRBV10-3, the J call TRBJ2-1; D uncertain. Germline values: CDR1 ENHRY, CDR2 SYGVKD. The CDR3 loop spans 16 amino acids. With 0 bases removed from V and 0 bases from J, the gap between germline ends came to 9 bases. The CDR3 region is CAISESPPVSYNEQFF. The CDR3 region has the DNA TGTGCCATCAGTGAGTCCCCTCCGGTCTCCTACAATGAGCAGTTCTTC.